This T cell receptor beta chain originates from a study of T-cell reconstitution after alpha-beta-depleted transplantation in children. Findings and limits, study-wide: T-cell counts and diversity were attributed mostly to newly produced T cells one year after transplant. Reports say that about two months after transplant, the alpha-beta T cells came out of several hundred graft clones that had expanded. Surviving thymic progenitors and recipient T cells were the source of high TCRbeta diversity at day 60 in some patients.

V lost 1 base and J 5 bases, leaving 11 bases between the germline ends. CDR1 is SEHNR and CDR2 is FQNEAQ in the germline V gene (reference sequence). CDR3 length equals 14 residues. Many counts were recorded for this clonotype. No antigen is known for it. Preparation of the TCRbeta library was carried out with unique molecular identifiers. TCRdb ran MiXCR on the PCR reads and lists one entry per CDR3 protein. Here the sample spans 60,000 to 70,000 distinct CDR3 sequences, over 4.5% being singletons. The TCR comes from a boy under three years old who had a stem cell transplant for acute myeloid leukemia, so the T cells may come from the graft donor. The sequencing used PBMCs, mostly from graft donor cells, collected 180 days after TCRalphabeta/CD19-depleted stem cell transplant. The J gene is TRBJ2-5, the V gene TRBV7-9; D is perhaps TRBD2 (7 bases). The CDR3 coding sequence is TGTGCCAGCAGCTTAGTACAGGGAGGGGAGACCCAGTACTTC. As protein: CASSLVQGGETQYF.